This TCR beta chain was sequenced in a study of blood T cell repertoires in COVID-19. In the study overall: COVID-19 samples, acute and convalescent, were from the United States, Italy and Spain. From T cells, B-cell-depleted T cells, or PBMCs came the material, which was cDNA or gDNA.

CDR3 size: 13 residues. Per the germline V gene, CDR1 is SGHAT and CDR2 is FQNNGV. The junction had 3 bases not matched to a gene; V was cut back by 4 bases and J by 4 bases. The repertoire was sequenced with immunoSEQ multiplex PCR; TCRdb's copy has only in-frame clones and lacks some. The sample has 150,000 to 200,000 clones; about 88% are singletons. The material sequenced was peripheral blood. This clonotype originated in a man between 18 and 35 years old with acute or convalescent COVID-19. V and J are TRBV11-2 and TRBJ1-2, with TRBD1 matching over 7 bases. CDR3 protein: CASSSGQTYGYTF. The CDR3 nucleotides are TGTGCCAGCAGCTCGGGACAGACCTATGGCTACACCTTC.